This is a list of T cell receptor beta chains from one sample in a study of OX40 agonist ivuxolimab in advanced cancers. TCRdb's table, derived via immunoSEQ multiplex PCR, lists solely in-frame clones and lacks some. There are some 65,000 clones in the sample; around 87% occur only once, and less than 3.5% lies in the top ten. Sequencing used CD4+ or CD8+ T cells sorted from blood, obtained in a trial of the OX40 agonist ivuxolimab. These receptors came from an adult with an advanced solid tumor such as melanoma, head and neck, liver or kidney cancer. The conserved cysteine and the conserved F or W are not part of the CDR3 here. Each record gives: V gene, J gene, CDR3 protein.

v_gene: TRBV2
j_gene: TRBJ1-3
CDR3aa: ASSEAAVSGNTIY

v_gene: TRBV9
j_gene: TRBJ1-4
CDR3aa: ASSVGPIREKLF

v_gene: TRBV25-1
j_gene: TRBJ2-1
CDR3aa: ASSDGLAGLSYNEQF

v_gene: TRBV21-1
j_gene: TRBJ1-6
CDR3aa: ASSKKGPRGYCNSPLH

v_gene: TRBV7-8
j_gene: TRBJ1-5
CDR3aa: ASSGTGYSNQPQH

v_gene: TRBV27
j_gene: TRBJ2-2
CDR3aa: ASSLSWVSGELF

v_gene: TRBV30
j_gene: TRBJ2-6
CDR3aa: AWSGSGANVLT

v_gene: TRBV25-1
j_gene: TRBJ2-2
CDR3aa: ASSEYMGQVVTGELF

v_gene: TRBV2
j_gene: TRBJ2-6
CDR3aa: ASRFISGANVLT

v_gene: TRBV4-2
j_gene: TRBJ1-2
CDR3aa: ASSHPSRGRGGYT

v_gene: TRBV7-7
j_gene: TRBJ2-5
CDR3aa: ASSLLPPGRTQETQY

v_gene: TRBV28
j_gene: TRBJ2-1
CDR3aa: ASNMDGVLNEQF

v_gene: TRBV11-2
j_gene: TRBJ2-1
CDR3aa: ASSLSWRSSYNEQF

v_gene: TRBV15
j_gene: TRBJ1-2
CDR3aa: ATSRDFEGYYGYT

v_gene: TRBV5-4
j_gene: TRBJ2-7
CDR3aa: ASSLGLAGVNEQY

v_gene: TRBV27
j_gene: TRBJ1-3
CDR3aa: ASSLIGQGAGNTIY

v_gene: TRBV28
j_gene: TRBJ2-7
CDR3aa: ASSFSGGEQY

v_gene: TRBV7-9
j_gene: TRBJ1-1
CDR3aa: ASSFQQNTEAF

v_gene: TRBV27
j_gene: TRBJ1-1
CDR3aa: ASSDRALMNTEAF

v_gene: TRBV5-4
j_gene: TRBJ1-6
CDR3aa: ASSGGTGGNSPLH

v_gene: TRBV7-9
j_gene: TRBJ1-2
CDR3aa: ASSLAGGRVEGYT

v_gene: TRBV7-2
j_gene: TRBJ1-6
CDR3aa: ATQRPARSSPLH

v_gene: TRBV19
j_gene: TRBJ2-3
CDR3aa: ASSIESLGGIRTDTQY

v_gene: TRBV5-1
j_gene: TRBJ1-1
CDR3aa: ASSRALRSTDTEAF

v_gene: TRBV6-1
j_gene: TRBJ2-1
CDR3aa: ASRPPGQDYNEQF

v_gene: TRBV6-6
j_gene: TRBJ1-1
CDR3aa: ASSSASHGNTEAF

v_gene: TRBV7-9
j_gene: TRBJ1-6
CDR3aa: ASRYREDSPLH

v_gene: TRBV18
j_gene: TRBJ2-1
CDR3aa: ASSPPVQGPWF

v_gene: TRBV28
j_gene: TRBJ2-2
CDR3aa: ASSGTSDWTGELF

v_gene: TRBV2
j_gene: TRBJ2-3
CDR3aa: ASRRDSVSTDTQY

v_gene: TRBV2
j_gene: TRBJ1-5
CDR3aa: ASSVQRSNQPQH

v_gene: TRBV7-6
j_gene: TRBJ2-3
CDR3aa: ASSLNRRVDTQY

v_gene: TRBV9
j_gene: TRBJ1-5
CDR3aa: ASSQGPNQPQH